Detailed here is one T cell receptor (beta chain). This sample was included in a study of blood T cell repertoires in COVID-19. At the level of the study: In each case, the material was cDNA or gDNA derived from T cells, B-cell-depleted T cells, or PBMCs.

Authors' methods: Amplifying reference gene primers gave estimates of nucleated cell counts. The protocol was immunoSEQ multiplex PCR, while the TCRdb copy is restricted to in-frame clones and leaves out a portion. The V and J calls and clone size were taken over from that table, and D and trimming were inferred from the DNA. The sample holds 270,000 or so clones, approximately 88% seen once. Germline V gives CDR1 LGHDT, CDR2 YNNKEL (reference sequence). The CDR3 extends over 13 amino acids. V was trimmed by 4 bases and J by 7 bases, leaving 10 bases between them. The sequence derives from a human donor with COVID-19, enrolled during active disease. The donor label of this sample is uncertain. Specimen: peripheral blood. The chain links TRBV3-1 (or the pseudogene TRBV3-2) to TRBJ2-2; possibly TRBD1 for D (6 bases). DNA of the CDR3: TGTGCCAGCAGCCCACAGGGAATCGGGGAGCTGTTTTTT. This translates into CASSPQGIGELFF.